This T cell receptor (beta chain) is drawn from a study of T cell changes during pregnancy in multiple sclerosis. This clone is a singleton in its sample. The germline CDR1 and CDR2 sequences are SEHNR and FQNEAQ (reference sequence). Trimming pared 5 bases from V and 5 bases from J, leaving 11 bases between. CDR3 size: 13 residues. Libraries were prepared by immunoSEQ multiplex PCR; TCRdb keeps only in-frame clonotypes and omits some of them. This table holds around 38,000 clones, 80% to 95% found once. The sequenced sample was CD4+ T cells from peripheral blood mononuclear cells, obtained in the third trimester of pregnancy. The V and J genes are TRBV7-9 and TRBJ2-3, with TRBD1 as a possible D gene (6 bases). The sequence derives from a female donor in good health, enrolled as a control in a pregnancy study. This CDR3 reads CASSRQALDTQYF. The CDR3 nucleotides read TGTGCCAGCAGCAGACAGGCGTTAGATACGCAGTATTTT.